This T cell receptor beta chain appears in the sequencing data of a study of T cell repertoires in cytomegalovirus infection. Study background: Public TCR beta signatures marked donors with CMV infection and the matching HLA. Overall study results and limits: Within the response measured ex vivo, HLA-C-restricted CMV-specific TCR beta clonotypes were dominant. People with CMV and the relevant HLA were identified by cumulative public TCR beta family frequency.

TCRdb independently ran MiXCR on the reads; one entry per CDR3 protein. The sample lists about 260,000 distinct CDR3 sequences; roughly 10% were seen once. The germline gives CDR1 DFQATT, CDR2 SNEGSKA (reference sequence). V lost 0 bases and J lost 2, with 17 bases in between. This CDR3 region has 17 residues. In its sample, this clonotype was seen many times. The antigen remains unidentified. The sequenced material came from PBMCs. The receptor's source is a human donor in good health (CMV status not recorded). Some clones in this sample may be carry-over from other donors' samples. The rearrangement uses TRBV20-1 and TRBJ2-1; D is ambiguous. Here the CDR3 reads CSARESGFDGPYNEQFF. For the CDR3, the DNA is TGCAGTGCTAGAGAAAGTGGGTTCGACGGCCCCTACAATGAGCAGTTCTTC.